A selection of T cell receptor beta chains follows, all from one sample in a study of cytomegalovirus exposure and HLA in healthy donors. Libraries were prepared by immunoSEQ multiplex PCR; TCRdb keeps only in-frame clonotypes and omits some of them. The table includes roughly 180,000 clones, more than 80% detected once. The sequenced sample consisted of PBMCs. These receptors were taken from a woman aged 18-29 years in good health and CMV-seronegative. The CDR3 runs from the conserved cysteine through the conserved F or W. D genes are given only for firm matches. Part of the rows lack a size; the others show once, few, many or a class for expanded clones.

v_gene: TRBV4-3; d_gene: NA; abundance: NA; j_gene: TRBJ2-3; len: 14; CDR3nt: TGCGCCAGCAGCCAAGATCGAGCGGGAGATACGCAGTATTTT; CDR3aa: CASSQDRAGDTQYF
v_gene: TRBV28; d_gene: NA; abundance: NA; j_gene: TRBJ2-7; len: 15; CDR3nt: TGTGCCAGCAGTTTGGGGGCCATTTCGAATTACGAGCAGTACTTC; CDR3aa: CASSLGAISNYEQYF
v_gene: TRBV5-1; d_gene: TRBD2; abundance: NA; j_gene: TRBJ2-7; len: 13; CDR3nt: TGCGCCAGCAGCCCCCGGGAGGGCTACGAGCAGTACTTC; CDR3aa: CASSPREGYEQYF
v_gene: TRBV30; d_gene: NA; abundance: NA; j_gene: TRBJ2-5; len: 13; CDR3nt: TGTGCCTGGAGTCTTGGTCTACAAGAGACCCAGTACTTC; CDR3aa: CAWSLGLQETQYF
v_gene: TRBV6-5; d_gene: NA; abundance: NA; j_gene: TRBJ1-1; len: 13; CDR3nt: TGTGCCACGCAGAGGGCCATTGGTACTGAAGCTTTCTTT; CDR3aa: CATQRAIGTEAFF
v_gene: TRBV6-6; d_gene: TRBD1; abundance: NA; j_gene: TRBJ1-4; len: 14; CDR3nt: TGTGCCAGCACCCCGACAGGGCGGGCTGAAAAACTGTTTTTT; CDR3aa: CASTPTGRAEKLFF
v_gene: TRBV28; d_gene: NA; abundance: NA; j_gene: TRBJ2-6; len: 16; CDR3nt: TGTGCCAGCAGTGGACGACAGGAATCTGGGGCCAACGTCCTGACTTTC; CDR3aa: CASSGRQESGANVLTF
v_gene: TRBV4-1; d_gene: TRBD2; abundance: NA; j_gene: TRBJ2-7; len: 14; CDR3nt: TGCGCCAGCAGCCCCTCGGGAGCGGGGTACGAGCAGTACTTC; CDR3aa: CASSPSGAGYEQYF
v_gene: TRBV7-2; d_gene: NA; abundance: NA; j_gene: TRBJ2-3; len: 16; CDR3nt: TGTGCCAGCACCCAAAGGGTGGGCGGGAGCACAGATACGCAGTATTTT; CDR3aa: CASTQRVGGSTDTQYF
v_gene: TRBV11-2; d_gene: NA; abundance: NA; j_gene: TRBJ2-3; len: 15; CDR3nt: TGTGCCAGCAGCTTAGGTACTGCGGCTAGGGATACGCAGTATTTT; CDR3aa: CASSLGTAARDTQYF
v_gene: TRBV7-8; d_gene: TRBD2; abundance: NA; j_gene: TRBJ2-1; len: 18; CDR3nt: TGTGCCAGCAGCTCACCTAGCGGGAAATTACCCCTGGCAAATGAGCAGTTCTTC; CDR3aa: CASSSPSGKLPLANEQFF
v_gene: TRBV27; d_gene: NA; abundance: NA; j_gene: TRBJ1-2; len: 13; CDR3nt: TGTGCCAGCAGTTTGCGGGGGTCGTATGGCTACACCTTC; CDR3aa: CASSLRGSYGYTF
v_gene: TRBV5-1; d_gene: TRBD2; abundance: NA; j_gene: TRBJ2-3; len: 18; CDR3nt: TGCGCCGGCAGCTTGGTTGCGGGAGTACATCAAGCAGCAGATACGCAGTATTTT; CDR3aa: CAGSLVAGVHQAADTQYF
v_gene: TRBV27; d_gene: NA; abundance: NA; j_gene: TRBJ1-1; len: 14; CDR3nt: TGTGCCAGCAGTTCAAACAGGGTATCCGCTGAAGCTTTCTTT; CDR3aa: CASSSNRVSAEAFF
v_gene: TRBV5-1; d_gene: TRBD1; abundance: once; j_gene: TRBJ1-1; len: 15; CDR3nt: TGCGCCAGCAGTTTTTCTGGACAGGGGGGCACTGAAGCTTTCTTT; CDR3aa: CASSFSGQGGTEAFF
v_gene: TRBV7-9; d_gene: TRBD1; abundance: NA; j_gene: TRBJ1-2; len: 13; CDR3nt: TGTGCCAGCAGGTCGGGACAGGCGGGTGGCTACACCTTC; CDR3aa: CASRSGQAGGYTF
v_gene: TRBV4-1; d_gene: TRBD1; abundance: NA; j_gene: TRBJ2-4; len: 21; CDR3nt: TGCGCCAGCAGCCCATACCAGCGGGACAGGGACTCGAGGTGGCCCAAAAACATTCAGTACTTC; CDR3aa: CASSPYQRDRDSRWPKNIQYF
v_gene: TRBV7-2; d_gene: NA; abundance: NA; j_gene: TRBJ1-5; len: 14; CDR3nt: TGTGCCAGCAGCGTACAGGGTAGCAATCAGCCCCAGCATTTT; CDR3aa: CASSVQGSNQPQHF
v_gene: TRBV6-1; d_gene: TRBD2; abundance: NA; j_gene: TRBJ2-3; len: 15; CDR3nt: TGTGCCAGCAGCCCTAGCGGGAGGGCCGCAGATACGCAGTATTTT; CDR3aa: CASSPSGRAADTQYF
v_gene: TRBV4-2; d_gene: NA; abundance: NA; j_gene: TRBJ2-7; len: 15; CDR3nt: TGTGCCAGCAGTCAAGTATCCGGACGGGACTACGAGCAGTACTTC; CDR3aa: CASSQVSGRDYEQYF
v_gene: TRBV7-9; d_gene: TRBD1; abundance: NA; j_gene: TRBJ2-6; len: 19; CDR3nt: TGTGCCAGCAGCCTTTTCGGAGGACAGGGCGAGACTGGGGCCAACGTCCTGACTTTC; CDR3aa: CASSLFGGQGETGANVLTF
v_gene: TRBV4-2; d_gene: NA; abundance: NA; j_gene: TRBJ2-7; len: 16; CDR3nt: TGTGCCAGCAGCCAAGTCAGGGATCCGCGGACACTGAAGCAGTACTTC; CDR3aa: CASSQVRDPRTLKQYF
v_gene: TRBV19; d_gene: TRBD2; abundance: NA; j_gene: TRBJ2-1; len: 14; CDR3nt: TGTGCCACCAAGTTAGCGGGAGGGCGGAATGAGCAGTTCTTC; CDR3aa: CATKLAGGRNEQFF
v_gene: TRBV9; d_gene: NA; abundance: NA; j_gene: TRBJ2-3; len: 14; CDR3nt: TGTGCCAGCAGCCACCCCGGTAGCACAGATACGCAGTATTTT; CDR3aa: CASSHPGSTDTQYF
v_gene: TRBV5-1; d_gene: NA; abundance: NA; j_gene: TRBJ2-3; len: 16; CDR3nt: TGCGCCAGCAGCAACCTTTTTGCGGGACCCACAGATACGCAGTATTTT; CDR3aa: CASSNLFAGPTDTQYF
v_gene: TRBV9; d_gene: TRBD2; abundance: once; j_gene: TRBJ2-3; len: 16; CDR3nt: TGTGCCAGCAGCGTAATGGCTAGCGGTCCCACAGATACGCAGTATTTT; CDR3aa: CASSVMASGPTDTQYF
v_gene: TRBV2; d_gene: TRBD1; abundance: NA; j_gene: TRBJ1-1; len: 13; CDR3nt: TGTGCCAGCAGTACAACAGGGGGCACTGAAGCTTTCTTT; CDR3aa: CASSTTGGTEAFF
v_gene: TRBV6-1; d_gene: NA; abundance: NA; j_gene: TRBJ2-2; len: 16; CDR3nt: TGTGCCAGCAGTGAAGTCGGCAGGGGTCGCACCGGGGAGCTGTTTTTT; CDR3aa: CASSEVGRGRTGELFF
v_gene: TRBV23-1; d_gene: NA; abundance: NA; j_gene: TRBJ1-1; len: 17; CDR3nt: TGCGCCAGCAGTCAATCGGGAACAGGACCCATGAACACTGAAGCTTTCTTT; CDR3aa: CASSQSGTGPMNTEAFF
v_gene: TRBV15; d_gene: TRBD1; abundance: NA; j_gene: TRBJ2-3; len: 17; CDR3nt: TGTGCCACCAGCAGAGAGACAGGGGTTATCAACACAGATACGCAGTATTTT; CDR3aa: CATSRETGVINTDTQYF
v_gene: TRBV6-1; d_gene: NA; abundance: few; j_gene: TRBJ2-7; len: 17; CDR3nt: TGTGCCAGCAGTGAAGCGAGCCAGGGGGCGGGAGCCTACGAGCAGTACTTC; CDR3aa: CASSEASQGAGAYEQYF
v_gene: TRBV19; d_gene: NA; abundance: NA; j_gene: TRBJ1-4; len: 14; CDR3nt: TGTGCCAGTAGTATAGCAGGGGCGCTGGAAAAACTGTTTTTT; CDR3aa: CASSIAGALEKLFF
v_gene: TRBV7-9; d_gene: NA; abundance: NA; j_gene: TRBJ1-1; len: 15; CDR3nt: TGTGCCAGCAGCTTAGTAGTTGCGGTGAACACTGAAGCTTTCTTT; CDR3aa: CASSLVVAVNTEAFF
v_gene: TRBV18; d_gene: NA; abundance: NA; j_gene: TRBJ1-2; len: 14; CDR3nt: TGTGCCAGCTCACCTCTCACAGGGACCGATGGCTACACCTTC; CDR3aa: CASSPLTGTDGYTF
v_gene: TRBV27; d_gene: TRBD1; abundance: few; j_gene: TRBJ2-3; len: 16; CDR3nt: TGTGCCAGCAGTCCATCGGGACAGGGGGGTAGTAGTACGCAGTATTTT; CDR3aa: CASSPSGQGGSSTQYF
v_gene: TRBV5-8; d_gene: TRBD2; abundance: NA; j_gene: TRBJ2-3; len: 16; CDR3nt: TGTGCCAGCAGCTTGGCCCTAGCGGGAGGCCCAGATACGCAGTATTTT; CDR3aa: CASSLALAGGPDTQYF
v_gene: TRBV10-3; d_gene: NA; abundance: NA; j_gene: TRBJ2-1; len: 12; CDR3nt: TGTGCCATCAGGGACAGTTACAATGAGCAGTTCTTC; CDR3aa: CAIRDSYNEQFF
v_gene: TRBV2; d_gene: NA; abundance: NA; j_gene: TRBJ2-1; len: 15; CDR3nt: TGTGCCAGCAGATTCTCCACTAGTTCCTACAATGAGCAGTTCTTC; CDR3aa: CASRFSTSSYNEQFF
v_gene: TRBV7-9; d_gene: NA; abundance: NA; j_gene: TRBJ2-5; len: 15; CDR3nt: TGTGCCAGCAGCTTCAGGGGCCCATCGGGAGAGACCCAGTACTTC; CDR3aa: CASSFRGPSGETQYF
v_gene: TRBV5-8; d_gene: TRBD2; abundance: NA; j_gene: TRBJ2-7; len: 15; CDR3nt: TGTGCCAGCAGCCGGACTAGCGGGAGTTACCACGAGCAGTACTTC; CDR3aa: CASSRTSGSYHEQYF
v_gene: TRBV6-1; d_gene: TRBD1; abundance: NA; j_gene: TRBJ1-5; len: 13; CDR3nt: TGTGCCAGCGCCGCAGGGGGCACTCAGCCCCAGCATTTT; CDR3aa: CASAAGGTQPQHF
v_gene: TRBV7-6; d_gene: NA; abundance: NA; j_gene: TRBJ2-7; len: 17; CDR3nt: TGTGCCAGCAGCTTAGAATCAGGACTTCTCATTTCCTACGAGCAGTACTTC; CDR3aa: CASSLESGLLISYEQYF
v_gene: TRBV5-1; d_gene: TRBD2; abundance: NA; j_gene: TRBJ2-7; len: 15; CDR3nt: TGCGCCAGCAGCCCCTTAGCGGGAGGATCCTACGAGCAGTACTTC; CDR3aa: CASSPLAGGSYEQYF
v_gene: TRBV5-1; d_gene: NA; abundance: NA; j_gene: TRBJ2-1; len: 14; CDR3nt: TGCGCCAGCAGCCGTAACGCCCCGGGGAATGAGCAGTTCTTC; CDR3aa: CASSRNAPGNEQFF
v_gene: TRBV27; d_gene: TRBD1; abundance: NA; j_gene: TRBJ1-2; len: 13; CDR3nt: TGTGCCAGCAGTGGCCCCAGGGGGAATGGCTACACCTTC; CDR3aa: CASSGPRGNGYTF
v_gene: TRBV27; d_gene: NA; abundance: NA; j_gene: TRBJ2-5; len: 11; CDR3nt: TGTGCCAGCAGTTTCCGGGAGACCCAGTACTTC; CDR3aa: CASSFRETQYF
v_gene: TRBV5-6; d_gene: TRBD2; abundance: NA; j_gene: TRBJ2-7; len: 15; CDR3nt: TGTGCCAGCAGCCCCCTGACTAGCGGGAGAGGCGAGCAGTACTTC; CDR3aa: CASSPLTSGRGEQYF
v_gene: TRBV2; d_gene: TRBD2; abundance: NA; j_gene: TRBJ2-7; len: 18; CDR3nt: TGTGCCAGCAGTGACCTCCTAGCGAGCGGGAGCTTTTCTTACGAGCAGTACTTC; CDR3aa: CASSDLLASGSFSYEQYF
v_gene: TRBV29-1; d_gene: NA; abundance: many; j_gene: TRBJ1-1; len: 13; CDR3nt: TGCAGCGTCCGTGGCGGGTTGGACACTGAAGCTTTCTTT; CDR3aa: CSVRGGLDTEAFF
v_gene: TRBV5-1; d_gene: NA; abundance: NA; j_gene: TRBJ2-1; len: 14; CDR3nt: TGCGCCAGCAGCTTGGAGCTCTCCTACAATGAGCAGTTCTTC; CDR3aa: CASSLELSYNEQFF
v_gene: TRBV2; d_gene: TRBD1; abundance: once; j_gene: TRBJ2-3; len: 14; CDR3nt: TGTGCCAGCAGTTGGGACAGGGGCACAGATACGCAGTATTTT; CDR3aa: CASSWDRGTDTQYF
v_gene: TRBV7-9; d_gene: NA; abundance: NA; j_gene: TRBJ1-4; len: 14; CDR3nt: TGTGCCAGCAGCTCTCCCAGGGGAGCTGAAAAACTGTTTTTT; CDR3aa: CASSSPRGAEKLFF
v_gene: TRBV28; d_gene: TRBD2; abundance: NA; j_gene: TRBJ2-2; len: 16; CDR3nt: TGTGCCAGCAGTTTATGGCTAGCGGGAGGGGCCGGGGAGCTGTTTTTT; CDR3aa: CASSLWLAGGAGELFF